This T cell receptor beta chain was profiled in a study of T cell repertoires in cytomegalovirus infection. This clonotype was detected many times. Antigen specificity is unknown. Using its own MiXCR run on the reads, TCRdb lists one record per CDR3 protein. The sample yields fewer than 200,000 distinct CDR3 sequences, around 15% seen once. The study's findings and limits: It was HLA-C-restricted CMV-specific TCR beta clonotypes that dominated the response ex vivo.

V shed 1 base and J 2 bases; nucleotides not matched to a gene: 4. The CDR3 is 15 amino acids. The specimen sequenced was PBMCs. The sequence derives from a human donor in good health (CMV status not recorded). Some clones in this sample may be carry-over from other donors' samples. The chain employs TRBV12-3 or TRBV12-4 and TRBJ2-7, with 8 positions matching TRBD2. The CDR3 nucleotides read TGTGCCAGCAGTTTAGGAGCGGGAGAGCCCTACGAGCAGTACTTC. Its protein product is CASSLGAGEPYEQYF.